This T cell receptor beta chain was retrieved from a study of blood T cells in healthy people across ages. The study, taken as a whole, reports: The CMV status of each donor remained undetermined, and this could have confounded shifts in expanded clonotypes.

Using a J-beta primer mix together with a sample-barcoded 5' primer, a second PCR was run for about 6 to 12 cycles. The authors tagged each cDNA molecule using a template-switch adaptor with 12 random nucleotides. Each CDR3 protein gets one entry after TCRdb re-called the 5' RACE reads with MiXCR. This table has 700,000 or so distinct CDR3 sequences, around 38% appearing once. Germline CDR1 reads SGDLS; CDR2 reads YYNGEE. Trimming took off 0 bases at V and 5 bases at J, with 10 bases between the two ends. CDR3 size: 14 residues. Points on this clonotype: Its antigen is not known. A much larger clone is a single base away; this may be a read error.

The TCR originated in an elderly man in good health. The chain is built from TRBV9 and TRBJ2-3; D gene uncertain. Sequenced material: blood. The CDR3 DNA follows: TGTGCCAGCAGCGTAGGGGTTGGCGAAGATACGCAGTATTTT. It encodes CASSVGVGEDTQYF. Using reference TRBV9 and TRBJ2-3 for the parts outside the CDR3, the full variable domain is DSGVTQTPKHLITATGQRVTLRCSPRSGDLSVYWYQQSLDQGLQFLIQYYNGEERAKGNILERFSAQQFPDLHSELNLSSLELGDSALYFCASSVGVGEDTQYFGPGTRLTVL.